This T cell receptor (beta chain) was captured in a study of blood T cell repertoires in COVID-19. Study context: In each case, the material was cDNA or gDNA derived from T cells, B-cell-depleted T cells, or PBMCs.

Study members were between roughly 18 and 89 years old and lived in 25 or so US regions. Participants were placed into cohorts based on the clinical history they reported. Symptom resolution, clearance, or two negative PCRs marked the recovered donors of Cohort 3. This table comes from immunoSEQ multiplex PCR, and its TCRdb copy is limited to in-frame clones, with some not included. Of roughly 310,000 clones listed, 89% were seen once; the top ten hold over 8%. The TCR was taken from a woman aged 40 to 50 who had recovered from COVID-19. The specimen was PBMCs or T cells enriched from blood (not recorded which).

The CDR3, as DNA: TGTGCCATCAGTGTTGTCAGGGAAAACACTGAAGCTTTCTTT. Translation gives CAISVVRENTEAFF. V and J are TRBV10-3 and TRBJ1-1, with D possibly being TRBD1 (5 bases). The germline V gene encodes CDR1 ENHRY and CDR2 SYGVKD. The CDR3 covers 14 residues. Trimming cost V 4 bases and J 2 bases, with 11 bases left between them.